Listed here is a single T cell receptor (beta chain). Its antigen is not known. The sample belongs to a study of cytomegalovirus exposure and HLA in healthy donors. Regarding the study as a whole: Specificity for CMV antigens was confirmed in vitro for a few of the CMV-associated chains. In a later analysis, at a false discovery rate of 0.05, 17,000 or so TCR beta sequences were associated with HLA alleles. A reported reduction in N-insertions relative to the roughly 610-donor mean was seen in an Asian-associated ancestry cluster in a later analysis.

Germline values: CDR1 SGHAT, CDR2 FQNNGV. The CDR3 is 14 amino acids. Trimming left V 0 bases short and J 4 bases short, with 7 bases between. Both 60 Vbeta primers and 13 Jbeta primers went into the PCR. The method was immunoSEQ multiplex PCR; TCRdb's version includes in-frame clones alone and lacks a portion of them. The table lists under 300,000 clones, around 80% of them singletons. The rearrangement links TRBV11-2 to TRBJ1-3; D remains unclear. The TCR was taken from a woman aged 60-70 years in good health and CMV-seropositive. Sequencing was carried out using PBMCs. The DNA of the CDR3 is TGTGCCAGCAGCTTAGAGACACCCGGAAACACCATATATTTT. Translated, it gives CASSLETPGNTIYF. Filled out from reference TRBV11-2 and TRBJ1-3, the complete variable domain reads EAGVAQSPRYKIIEKRQSVAFWCNPISGHATLYWYQQILGQGPKLLIQFQNNGVVDDSQLPKDRFSAERLKGVDSTLKIQPAKLEDSAVYLCASSLETPGNTIYFGEGSWLTVV.